The 6 T cell receptor beta chains listed next were all sequenced from one sample in a study of Ad26.COV2.S vaccination and SARS-CoV-2 variants (dated by TCRdb to the early 2020s). The treatment or condition label, as the study defines it: around 19 received Ad26.COV2.S at low or high dose, single or two shots; roughly five received placebo; per-sample allocation not given. Repertoires of vaccine and placebo recipients were sequenced from samples collected on day 63 after the first injection. Receptor amplification or capture employed the immunoSEQ multiplex PCR assay. Drawn from immuneACCESS, this table holds only the in-frame rearrangements with V and J called that TCRdb kept. Clones are partly lost; checked studies trace under half to an unresolved V gene and leave the rest unexplained. The sample yields 450,000 to 550,000 clones; 80% to 90% were counted once. The ten largest make up more than 1.5% of the sample.

Sample: peripheral blood, taken in a trial of Ad26.COV2.S vaccine versus placebo. These receptors were taken from a person between 18 and 59 years old who received the Ad26.COV2.S COVID-19 vaccine or a placebo.

This rearrangement joins TRBV28 to TRBJ2-1, with 11 positions matching TRBD2. V lost 2 bases, J lost 8 bases, and 11 bases stayed unmatched. The CDR3 is made up of 17 amino acids. Per the germline V gene, CDR1 is MDHEN and CDR2 is SYDVKM. The CDR3 DNA sequence: TGTGCCAGCAGTTTACGCGAAACCGGGACTAGCGGTTATGAGCAGTTCTTC. Amino acid sequence: CASSLRETGTSGYEQFF.

The table lists this clone with a few counts. Distinct nucleotide sequences in the sample also encode this CDR3. The DNA for the CDR3 is TGCGCCAGCAGCCAAGAGGGGGGCTACACCTTC. This codes for CASSQEGGYTF. V and J are TRBV4-1 and TRBJ1-2, with D unclear. The CDR3 extends over 11 amino acids. V lost 0 bases and J lost 8, with 4 bases in between. Germline CDR1 is MGHRA and CDR2 is YSYEKL.

The V gene is TRBV29-1, the J gene TRBJ2-7; D is ambiguous. CDR1 SQVTM and CDR2 ANQGSEA come from the germline V gene. V lost 4 bases and J lost 5, with 15 bases in between. The length of the CDR3 is 13 residues. The CDR3 bases are TGCAGCGTTGCCCGGGCCCTAGGAAACGAGCAGTACTTC. The encoded protein is CSVARALGNEQYF.

This chain connects TRBV18 to TRBJ1-1; D may be TRBD1 (5 bases). Trimming shortened V by 2 bases and J by 1 base, and 11 bases separated the two germline ends. This CDR3 is built from 15 residues. The germline V gene has CDR1 KGHSH and CDR2 LQKENI. CDR3 DNA sequence: TGTGCCAGCTCACCAGGGGCAGGTTGGAACACTGAAGCTTTCTTT. The encoded protein is CASSPGAGWNTEAFF.

The V call is TRBV18, the J call TRBJ2-5, with a weak D call TRBD1 (6 bases). Trimming took off 3 bases at V and 4 bases at J, with 15 bases between the two ends. Looked up from germline, CDR1 is KGHSH and CDR2 is LQKENI. CDR3 length: 15 amino acids. The CDR3 bases are TGTGCCAGCTCACCTCCCGGTGGGGGCGCAGAGACCCAGTACTTC. This gives the protein CASSPPGGGAETQYF.

The CDR3: CASGLRGRWEKLFF. In nucleotides, the CDR3 is TGTGCCAGCGGCCTCAGGGGGCGCTGGGAAAAACTGTTTTTT. This rearrangement joins TRBV28 to TRBJ1-4; 8 bases match TRBD1. Losses at the gene ends were 8 bases for V and 8 bases for J; bases not matched to a gene: 10. The germline gives CDR1 MDHEN, CDR2 SYDVKM. The CDR3 loop spans 14 amino acids. The full variable domain, with the rest looked up from reference TRBV28 and TRBJ1-4, is DVKVTQSSRYLVKRTGEKVFLECVQDMDHENMFWYRQDPGLGLRLIYFSYDVKMKEKGDIPEGYSVSREKKERFSLILESASTNQTSMYLCASGLRGRWEKLFFGSGTQLSVL.